The next 29 T cell receptor beta chains were all read from a single sample in a study of tumor-infiltrating lymphocytes in primary liver carcinoma. Blood RNA originated from unsorted whole blood, with germline DNA additionally extracted. The investigators made TCR beta cDNA from around 530 ng total RNA, using a constant-region primer. Three nested multiplex PCR rounds, a slightly modified ARM-PCR method, built the TCR beta libraries. The study ran its first two PCR rounds for about 11 cycles each, using TRBV1-TRBV30 forward primers and a C-beta reverse primer. Using its own MiXCR run on the multiplex PCR reads, TCRdb lists one record per CDR3 protein. The profile shows about 180,000 distinct CDR3 sequences, about 55% of them singletons. The source material was peripheral blood. These receptors were obtained from a man aged 35-49 years with primary liver carcinoma and hepatitis B virus infection.

This clonotype was seen more than once but under ten times. This chain joins TRBV12-5 and TRBJ1-1; TRBD1 agrees at 8 bases. After removal of 0 bases from V and 0 bases from J, the junction contained 12 bases not matched to a gene. This CDR3 has 19 amino acids. Germline CDR1 reads LGHNT; CDR2 reads FRNRAP. The CDR3 is CASGLVKGGQGFMNTEAFF. The CDR3 DNA follows: TGTGCTAGTGGTTTGGTAAAGGGTGGACAGGGCTTCATGAACACTGAAGCTTTCTTT.

About this clonotype itself: A single base separates this from a much larger clone, so it may be a read error. This chain connects TRBV29-1 to TRBJ2-1, with D maybe TRBD2 (5 bases). Trimming pared 5 bases from V and 0 bases from J, leaving 14 bases between. CDR1 and CDR2 from the germline V gene are SQVTM and ANQGSEA. The CDR3 runs 15 residues. CDR3 coding DNA: TGCAGCGTTCAGGTAGCGCTGAGCTCCTACAATGAGCAGTTCTTC. Translation gives CSVQVALSSYNEQFF.

The chain links TRBV6-5 to TRBJ1-3; D is uncertain. V was cut by 2 bases and J by 0 bases, with 17 bases left in between. The germline gives CDR1 MNHEY, CDR2 SVGAGI. This CDR3 region has 18 residues. In DNA, the CDR3 is TGTGCCAGCAGTTACAACGGACCATTTACAACCTCTGGAAACACCATATATTTT. It codes for CASSYNGPFTTSGNTIYF.

The gene calls are TRBV30 and TRBJ1-6, with D perhaps matching TRBD1 (5 bases). The V gene's germline CDR1 is GTSNPN and CDR2 SVGIG (reference sequence). V gave up 7 bases and J gave up 7 bases, with 11 bases separating them. This CDR3 is built from 12 residues. CDR3 bases: TGTGCCTTCGACAGAGACAATTCACCCCTCCACTTT. It is translated as CAFDRDNSPLHF.

The rearrangement uses TRBV6-5 and TRBJ2-1; D gene uncertain. V shed 5 bases and J shed 9 bases, with 11 bases lying between them. The CDR3 runs 12 residues. Germline lookup yields CDR1 MNHEY and CDR2 SVGAGI. The CDR3 is CASSDGEGEQFF. The DNA for the CDR3 is TGTGCCAGCAGTGACGGAGAAGGTGAGCAGTTCTTC.

V usage is TRBV12-3 or TRBV12-4 and J usage is TRBJ2-7; TRBD1 is a possible D gene (6 bases). The CDR3 runs to 13 residues. Trimming shortened V by 3 bases and J by 6 bases, and 12 bases separated the two germline ends. The CDR3 DNA reads TGTGCCAGCAGTTTGACACAGGGTGGCGAGCAGTACTTC. Translated, it gives CASSLTQGGEQYF.

This clonotype showed up just a few times. The chain employs TRBV29-1 and TRBJ2-1; 11 bases are a match to TRBD2. CDR3 length equals 14 residues. The V gene's germline CDR1 is SQVTM and CDR2 ANQGSEA. V lost 6 bases to trimming and J lost 6 bases; unmatched junction nucleotides: 7. CDR3 amino acids: CSVAGLAEGNEQFF. The CDR3 bases are TGCAGCGTCGCGGGACTAGCGGAGGGCAATGAGCAGTTCTTC.

V usage is TRBV6-1 and J usage is TRBJ1-3, with D uncertain. Germline V CDR1 and CDR2: MNHNS, SASEGT. The CDR3 sequence is 15 residues long. With 0 bases removed from V and 5 bases from J, the gap between germline ends came to 11 bases. CDR3 nucleotides: TGTGCCAGCAGTGAAGCCGGCGGGCAAAGAAACACCATATATTTT. Translation gives CASSEAGGQRNTIYF.

This clonotype was seen only a few times. This sequence joins TRBV7-8 and TRBJ2-3; possibly TRBD1 for D (5 bases). CDR3 size: 14 residues. With 4 bases removed from V and 7 bases from J, the gap between germline ends came to 15 bases. The V gene's germline CDR1 is SGHVS and CDR2 FQNEAQ. The CDR3 DNA reads TGTGCCAGCAGCTCCCAGGGCAGTACGAATACGCAGTATTTT. It is translated as CASSSQGSTNTQYF.

The table lists this clonotype with a few counts. The V and J genes are TRBV6-1 and TRBJ2-6; no clear D gene. The CDR3 has 15 residues. Germline V gene data show CDR1 as MNHNS and CDR2 as SASEGT. V was pared by 0 bases and J by 0 bases, with 3 bases between. The CDR3 bases are TGTGCCAGCAGTGAAGCCCGCTCTGGGGCCAACGTCCTGACTTTC. This codes for CASSEARSGANVLTF.

A note on this clonotype: Its ends do not fully match the called genes, so a read error is possible. The chain combines TRBV29-1 with TRBJ2-1, with D tentatively TRBD1 or TRBD2 (5 bases each). The CDR3 consists of 16 residues. Germline V lookup: CDR1 SQVTM, CDR2 ANQGSEA. The CDR3 region has the DNA TGCAACGTTGGACCCCTGGGGGAACGAGCCTACAATGAGCAGTTCTTC. This gives the protein CNVGPLGERAYNEQFF.

For this clonotype: An end of the junction does not agree with germline; a read error may underlie this. The rearrangement joins TRBV4-2 to TRBJ2-1; 10 bases agree with TRBD2. Germline V lookup: CDR1 LGHNA, CDR2 YNFKEQ. The CDR3 length is 18 residues. The CDR3 nucleotides read TGTGTCAGCAGCCAAGATCCCCTAGCGGGAGCCTCCTTGAATGAGCAGTTCTTC. Amino acid sequence: CVSSQDPLAGASLNEQFF.

This clonotype was observed a handful of times. This rearrangement joins TRBV6-6 to TRBJ2-7; 9 bases map to TRBD1. Per the germline V gene, CDR1 is MNHNY and CDR2 is SVGAGI (reference sequence). This CDR3 is 15 amino acids long. Trimming at V came to 2 bases and at J to 3 bases, leaving 5 bases not matched to a gene. The CDR3 is CASSYLGTGIYEQYF. CDR3 nucleotides: TGTGCCAGCAGTTACCTCGGGACAGGGATCTACGAGCAGTACTTC.

On this clonotype: One junction end does not reproduce the germline sequence, and a read error may be involved. This chain links TRBV6-5 with TRBJ1-4; D not resolved. Germline V gene data show CDR1 as MNHEY and CDR2 as SVGAGI. The CDR3 is made up of 15 amino acids. CDR3: CSSSYSISEGQRLFF. As DNA, the CDR3 is TGTTCCAGCAGTTACTCGATTTCGGAAGGGCAGCGACTGTTTTTT.

This clonotype was seen a handful of times. V gene TRBV7-9 combines with J gene TRBJ1-2; weak D call: TRBD1 (5 bases). This CDR3 has 14 amino acids. Germline-derived CDR1 and CDR2 are SEHNR and FQNEAQ (reference sequence). Trimming shortened V by 0 bases and J by 8 bases, and 13 bases separated the two germline ends. In nucleotides, the CDR3 is TGTGCCAGCAGCTTAGCGGGGGAGGAGGAAGGCTACACCTTC. Its protein is CASSLAGEEEGYTF.

Points on this clonotype: The germline gene is not matched at one end of the junction; a read error may be the cause. V gene TRBV5-1 combines with J gene TRBJ2-1, with 11 bases aligning to TRBD1. The CDR3 spans 17 residues. CDR1 is SGHRS and CDR2 is YFSETQ in the germline V gene. The CDR3 loop reads CSSSLEGGTGGWDEQFF. The CDR3 DNA is TGCTCCAGCAGCTTGGAGGGAGGGACAGGGGGATGGGATGAGCAGTTCTTC.

This sequence joins TRBV11-3 and TRBJ2-3; no clear D. This CDR3 has 15 amino acids. Germline V gene data show CDR1 as SGHNT and CDR2 as YENEEA. Trimming cost V 5 bases and J 1 base, with 13 bases left between them. CDR3 loop: CASSDTSAGTDTQYF. For the CDR3, the DNA is TGTGCCAGCAGCGACACGAGCGCTGGCACAGATACGCAGTATTTT.

This clonotype has only a few counts. The chain couples TRBV6-2 or TRBV6-3 to TRBJ1-5; 7 bases are a match to TRBD1. The CDR3 is 15 residues long. The junction had 3 bases not matched to a gene; V was cut back by 4 bases and J by 0 bases. Germline CDR1 is MNHEY and CDR2 is SVGEGT. CDR3 loop: CASSLQGFSNQPQHF. The CDR3 DNA reads as TGTGCCAGCAGTTTACAGGGGTTTAGCAATCAGCCCCAGCATTTT.

The rearrangement joins TRBV11-2 to TRBJ2-3; possible D gene TRBD1, 6 bases. The CDR3 is made up of 16 amino acids. The V end lost 3 bases, the J end lost 3 bases, and 16 bases lay between the germline ends. Germline CDR1 is SGHAT and CDR2 is FQNNGV. In nucleotides, the CDR3 is TGTGCCAGCAGCTTCGGGACACGGGAAATGACAGATACGCAGTATTTT. It encodes CASSFGTREMTDTQYF.

Worth noting for this clonotype: One junction end disagrees with the germline gene, perhaps due to a read error. The chain combines TRBV10-2 with TRBJ2-1; 7 bases line up with TRBD2. The CDR3 has 14 amino acids. The germline gives CDR1 WSHSY, CDR2 SAAADI. The CDR3 sequence is CASIGTSDYDEQFF. The CDR3 DNA reads as TGCGCCAGCATTGGAACTAGCGACTACGATGAGCAGTTCTTC.

This clonotype occurred a few times. The CDR3 DNA reads TGCAGCGTTGAAGAGGGCCAGGGGAGTAGGGACGAGCAGTACTTC. Amino acid sequence: CSVEEGQGSRDEQYF. The rearrangement links TRBV29-1 to TRBJ2-7; a weak D match, TRBD1 (6 bases). V lost 0 bases and J lost 5, with 17 bases in between. CDR1 and CDR2 from the germline V gene are SQVTM and ANQGSEA. The CDR3 loop spans 15 amino acids.

This clonotype has a handful of counts. V gene TRBV6-6 combines with J gene TRBJ1-4; D gene ambiguous. V was trimmed by 0 bases and J by 7 bases, leaving 15 bases between them. The CDR3 sequence is 16 residues long. The germline V gene encodes CDR1 MNHNY and CDR2 SVGAGI (reference sequence). This CDR3 reads CASSYSSTARLEKLFF. The DNA of the CDR3 is TGTGCCAGCAGTTACTCGAGTACAGCCCGACTTGAAAAACTGTTTTTT.

This clonotype was counted only a few times. A clone one base away is much larger, so this may be a read error. The chain joins TRBV11-2 to TRBJ1-1; possibly TRBD1 for D (6 bases). The CDR3 has 13 amino acids. Germline CDR1 and CDR2: SGHAT and FQNNGV. CDR3 bases: TGTGCCAGCAGCTGGGGGCAGAACACTGAAGCTCTCTTT. The encoded protein is CASSWGQNTEALF.

As regards this clonotype: One end of the junction fails to match germline, which may point to a read error. The chain has TRBV12-3 or TRBV12-4 and TRBJ1-4; D might be TRBD1 (5 bases). The CDR3 contains 13 residues. DNA for the CDR3: TGCGCCAGCAGTCCAAACTCGGGGGAAAGACTGTTTTTT. It is translated as CASSPNSGERLFF.

This clonotype was recorded many times. This rearrangement joins TRBV29-1 to TRBJ1-2; tentatively, D is TRBD1 (5 bases). The CDR3 sequence is 10 residues long. Germline CDR1 reads SQVTM; CDR2 reads ANQGSEA. The V gene lost 6 bases and the J gene lost 6 bases, with 8 bases spanning the gap. The CDR3 here is CSVLTDGYTF. CDR3 nucleotide sequence: TGCAGCGTCCTGACAGATGGCTACACCTTC. Based on the CDR3 plus reference TRBV29-1 and TRBJ1-2, the full variable domain is SAVISQKPSRDICQRGTSLTIQCQVDSQVTMMFWYRQQPGQSLTLIATANQGSEATYESGFVIDKFPISRPNLTFSTLTVSNMSPEDSSIYLCSVLTDGYTFGSGTRLTVV.

CDR3: CASSEPDEQYF. In nucleotides, the CDR3 is TGTGCCAGCAGTGAGCCGGACGAGCAGTACTTC. V gene TRBV2 combines with J gene TRBJ2-7; no clear D gene. The CDR3 length is 11 residues. Germline V gene lookup returns CDR1 SNHLY and CDR2 FYNNEI. Trimming left V 3 bases short and J 5 bases short, with 5 bases between.

Details on this clonotype: Its ends do not fully match the called genes, so a read error is possible. V usage is TRBV4-2 and J usage is TRBJ2-1; D gene uncertain. Germline V lookup: CDR1 LGHNA, CDR2 YNFKEQ. The CDR3 is 13 amino acids. In nucleotides, the CDR3 is TGTGCCAGCAGCCAAGTGTCCGCCAATGAGCAGCTCTTC. Protein sequence: CASSQVSANEQLF.

A note on this clonotype: A much larger clone differs by one base, so this may be a read error. The V gene is TRBV29-1, the J gene TRBJ2-1; TRBD1 aligns across 8 bases. Germline assignment: CDR1 SQVTM and CDR2 ANQGSEA. The CDR3 is 14 amino acids. Trimming removed 7 bases from V and 5 bases from J; junction bases left unmatched: 10. The CDR3, as DNA: TGCAGCGGATATCCGGGACAGGCTAACAATGAGCAGTTCTTC. Translated, it gives CSGYPGQANNEQFF.

The chain employs TRBV5-4 and TRBJ1-2, with 7 bases matching TRBD1. The CDR3 contains 16 residues. The V gene's germline CDR1 is SGHNT and CDR2 YYREEE (reference sequence). V lost 4 bases and J lost 8; bases outside the gene matches: 17. The CDR3 DNA sequence: TGTGCCAGCAGCACTAACCAGGGGGGTCGGAATCGGGGCTACACCTTC. Residues: CASSTNQGGRNRGYTF. Filled out from reference TRBV5-4 and TRBJ1-2, the complete variable domain reads ETGVTQSPTHLIKTRGQQVTLRCSSQSGHNTVSWYQQALGQGPQFIFQYYREEENGRGNFPPRFSGLQFPNYSSELNVNALELDDSALYLCASSTNQGGRNRGYTFGSGTRLTVV.